The 4 T cell receptor beta chains listed next were all sequenced from one sample in a study of monozygotic twins with inflammatory bowel disease. TCRdb re-called the 5' RACE reads, yielding one record per CDR3 amino acid sequence without DNA. The table lists some 150,000 distinct CDR3 sequences. Material for sequencing was blood. The receptors shown here come from a human donor with ulcerative colitis or Crohn's disease, or a healthy co-twin of an affected twin (not recorded which).

The chain employs TRBV12-3 or TRBV12-4 and TRBJ1-4; TCRdb calls TRBD1, which cannot be checked without DNA. This CDR3 is built from 18 residues. CDR3: CASTPGRDSARTNEKLFF.

The chain employs TRBV10-3 and TRBJ1-1. CDR1 ENHRY and CDR2 SYGVKD come from the germline V gene. The CDR3 is 16 residues long. CDR3 loop: CAIRPRSWTMNTEAFF.

V is TRBV6-1 and J is TRBJ1-2. Germline loops: CDR1 MNHNS, CDR2 SASEGT. The CDR3 is made up of 12 amino acids. The chain's CDR3 is CASSERVFGYTF.

The V and J genes are TRBV9 and TRBJ2-7. Germline V gene data show CDR1 as SGDLS and CDR2 as YYNGEE. CDR3 length equals 13 residues. CDR3 residues: CASSVGGSYEQYF.